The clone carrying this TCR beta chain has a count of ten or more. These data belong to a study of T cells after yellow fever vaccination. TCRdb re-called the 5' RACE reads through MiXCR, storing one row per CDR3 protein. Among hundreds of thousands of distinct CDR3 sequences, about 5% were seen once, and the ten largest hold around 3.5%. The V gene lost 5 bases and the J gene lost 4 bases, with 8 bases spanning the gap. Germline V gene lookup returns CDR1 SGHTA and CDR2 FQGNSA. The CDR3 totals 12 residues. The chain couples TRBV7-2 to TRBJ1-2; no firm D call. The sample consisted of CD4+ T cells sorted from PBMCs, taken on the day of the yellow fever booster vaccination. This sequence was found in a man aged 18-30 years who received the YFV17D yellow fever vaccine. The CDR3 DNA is TGTGCCAGCAGCGGGAACTTCTATGGCTACACCTTC. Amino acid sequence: CASSGNFYGYTF. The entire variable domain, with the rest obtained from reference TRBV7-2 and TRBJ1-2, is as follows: GAGVSQSPSNKVTEKGKDVELRCDPISGHTALYWYRQSLGQGLEFLIYFQGNSAPDKSGLPSDRFSAERTGGSVSTLTIQRTQQEDSAVYLCASSGNFYGYTFGSGTRLTVV.